The 18 T cell receptor beta chains below come from one sample, sequenced in a study of response to subunit inactivated influenza vaccine (dated by TCRdb to 2016 to 2018). The time point label corresponds to: approximately 40 days after influenza vaccine administration. The library was generated by RT-PCR. TCRdb shows the sequencer as Illumina HiSeq 2500. TCRdb itself trimmed the public reads at Q25 with fastp, ran MiXCR and retained productive beta chains. Identical CDR3 proteins give one entry, which carries the most common genes and DNA. This sample has fewer than 700,000 distinct CDR3 sequences in its table, and approximately 13% of those were observed once. The ten largest clones add up to around 13% of the sample. The sequencing here drew on PBMCs from blood, taken roughly 48 days after vaccination. These receptors came from a man aged 45-65 years who received an inactivated influenza vaccine. Donor details come from another sample of the same person, matched by shared clones.

This clonotype appeared many times. This chain links TRBV10-3 with TRBJ2-3, with TRBD2 identical over 10 bases. The CDR3 extends over 14 amino acids. CDR1 is ENHRY, CDR2 SYGVKD, per germline. The V gene end was trimmed by 8 bases and the J gene end by 2 bases; junction bases not matched to a gene: 4. The CDR3 region has the DNA TGTGCCATCGGCCTAGCGGGAGACACAGATACGCAGTATTTT. Amino acids: CAIGLAGDTDTQYF.

The chain is built from TRBV5-1 and TRBJ2-1; possibly TRBD1 or TRBD2 for D (5 bases each). The CDR3 totals 12 residues. V was cut by 4 bases and J by 11 bases, with 13 bases left in between. The germline CDR1 and CDR2 sequences are SGHRS and YFSETQ. The CDR3 spells CASSRDVAKQFF. CDR3 bases: TGCGCCAGCAGCAGGGACGTGGCCAAGCAGTTCTTC. The complete variable domain, with remaining parts taken from reference TRBV5-1 and TRBJ2-1, reads KAGVTQTPRYLIKTRGQQVTLSCSPISGHRSVSWYQQTPGQGLQFLFEYFSETQRNKGNFPGRFSGRQFSNSRSEMNVSTLELGDSALYLCASSRDVAKQFFGPGTRLTVL.

The chain is built from TRBV7-8 and TRBJ1-4; possibly TRBD1 for D (5 bases). The CDR3 sequence is 13 residues long. Between the trimmed V and J ends, which lost 3 bases and 9 bases, there was a span of 11 bases. CDR1 and CDR2 (germline): SGHVS, FQNEAQ. This chain's CDR3 is CASSFEMGQKLFF. In nucleotides, the CDR3 is TGTGCCAGCAGCTTCGAGATGGGACAAAAACTGTTTTTT.

This clonotype was seen at least ten times. The chain joins TRBV5-1 to TRBJ2-1; maybe TRBD2 (5 bases). The CDR3 runs to 14 residues. V dropped 5 bases and J dropped 4 bases, with 13 bases sitting between them. Germline CDR1 and CDR2: SGHRS and YFSETQ. DNA of the CDR3: TGCGCCAGCAGAGCGGACGGGGAGTACAATGAGCAGTTCTTC. Residues: CASRADGEYNEQFF. Full variable domain (rest looked up from reference TRBV5-1 and TRBJ2-1): KAGVTQTPRYLIKTRGQQVTLSCSPISGHRSVSWYQQTPGQGLQFLFEYFSETQRNKGNFPGRFSGRQFSNSRSEMNVSTLELGDSALYLCASRADGEYNEQFFGPGTRLTVL.

The V and J genes are TRBV27 and TRBJ1-5; D unresolved. V was clipped by 0 bases and J by 3 bases, with 9 bases between them. The CDR3 is 15 residues long. Per the germline V gene, CDR1 is MNHEY and CDR2 is SMNVEV (reference sequence). CDR3 protein: CASSLSGIFNQPQHF. In DNA, the CDR3 is TGTGCCAGCAGTTTATCTGGGATCTTCAATCAGCCCCAGCATTTT.

The chain employs TRBV12-3 or TRBV12-4 and TRBJ1-2; D perhaps matches TRBD1 (6 bases). V lost 5 bases, J lost 4 bases, and 8 bases lay in between. This CDR3 is 12 amino acids long. CDR3 nucleotides: TGTGCCAGCAGTCGGGACATCTATGGCTACACCTTC. Encoded protein: CASSRDIYGYTF.

This chain connects TRBV5-1 to TRBJ1-5; unclear D gene. V lost 5 bases and J 0 bases, leaving 12 bases between the germline ends. Germline values: CDR1 SGHRS, CDR2 YFSETQ. This CDR3 has 15 residues. The CDR3 sequence: CASRPAPDSNQPQHF. In DNA form, the CDR3 reads TGCGCCAGCAGACCGGCACCGGATAGCAATCAGCCCCAGCATTTT.

Concerning this clonotype itself: It may be a read error: a sequence one base away is much more abundant. This rearrangement joins TRBV15 to TRBJ2-7; D is uncertain. CDR1 is LNHNV and CDR2 is YYDKDF in the germline V gene (reference sequence). The CDR3 runs to 13 residues. The CDR3 bases are TGTGCCTCCAGCAGAGACCCGACACCCGAGCAGTACTTC. Translated: CASSRDPTPEQYF.

The V and J genes are TRBV29-1 and TRBJ2-7; no clear D gene. This CDR3 has 13 residues. Germline assignment: CDR1 SQVTM and CDR2 ANQGSEA. The V end was cut by 4 bases, the J end by 1 base, with 11 bases between. CDR3 amino acids: CSVGVSTSYEQYF. CDR3 DNA sequence: TGCAGCGTTGGGGTCAGTACTTCCTACGAGCAGTACTTC.

There are many counts of this clonotype. This chain links TRBV12-3 or TRBV12-4 with TRBJ2-3; 7 bases line up with TRBD2. Trimming removed 7 bases from V and 5 bases from J; junction bases left unmatched: 9. The CDR3 is made up of 14 amino acids. CDR3 loop: CASTTSPREDTQYF. The CDR3 bases are TGTGCCAGCACGACTAGCCCCAGAGAAGATACGCAGTATTTT.

The chain links TRBV12-3 or TRBV12-4 to TRBJ2-7, with D uncertain. The V end was cut by 1 base, the J end by 4 bases, with 8 bases between. The CDR3 has 13 amino acids. CDR3 amino acids: CASSLGDLYEQYF. DNA for the CDR3: TGTGCCAGCAGTTTAGGGGATCTATACGAGCAGTACTTC.

The chain is built from TRBV2 and TRBJ2-1, with D unclear. The CDR3 has 11 amino acids. Germline lookup yields CDR1 SNHLY and CDR2 FYNNEI. V was clipped by 4 bases and J by 9 bases, with 7 bases between them. This CDR3 is CASSAEREQFF. The CDR3 DNA reads TGTGCCAGCAGTGCGGAACGTGAGCAGTTCTTC.

This clonotype was counted between two and nine times. The V and J genes are TRBV12-3 or TRBV12-4 and TRBJ1-6; TRBD1 might be the D (5 bases). V gave up 3 bases and J gave up 5 bases, with 8 bases separating them. The CDR3 sequence is 14 residues long. Here the CDR3 DNA reads TGTGCCAGCAGTTTGGGGGATGATAATTCACCCCTCCACTTT. Translating it yields CASSLGDDNSPLHF.

V and J are TRBV10-3 and TRBJ1-1; the D gene is possibly TRBD1 (5 bases). The CDR3 has 15 amino acids. V shed 3 bases and J shed 0 bases, with 11 bases lying between them. The V gene's germline CDR1 is ENHRY and CDR2 SYGVKD. CDR3 coding DNA: TGTGCCATCAGTGATTGGGGGATGATGAACACTGAAGCTTTCTTT. Translating it yields CAISDWGMMNTEAFF.

The chain links TRBV6-1 to TRBJ2-1; a weak D match, TRBD2 (5 bases). CDR3 length: 15 amino acids. Between the trimmed V and J ends, which lost 4 bases and 9 bases, there was a span of 19 bases. Germline-derived CDR1 and CDR2 are MNHNS and SASEGT. The CDR3 sequence: CASSGTLRVGGEQFF. For the CDR3, the DNA is TGTGCCAGCAGTGGGACTCTGAGGGTAGGCGGTGAGCAGTTCTTC.

A few counts support this clonotype. The rearrangement uses TRBV25-1 and TRBJ1-6; the D gene is possibly TRBD1 (6 bases). The germline gives CDR1 MGHDK, CDR2 SYGVNS. The CDR3 extends over 13 amino acids. Trimming stripped 2 bases from V and 10 bases from J, with 9 bases between. CDR3 in amino acids: CASSEQGRSPLHF. In DNA, the CDR3 is TGTGCCAGCAGTGAACAGGGGAGGTCACCCCTCCACTTT.

This clonotype appeared a few times. The chain employs TRBV5-1 and TRBJ1-1; D ambiguous. Deletions cut 0 bases from V and 3 bases from J, with 9 bases between. Germline V gene sequence: CDR1 SGHRS, CDR2 YFSETQ. The CDR3 extends over 14 amino acids. The CDR3 nucleotides are TGCGCCAGCAGCTTGGCCTCTGGTTACACTGAAGCTTTCTTT. It translates to CASSLASGYTEAFF. Together with reference TRBV5-1 and TRBJ1-1, the CDR3 gives the full variable domain: KAGVTQTPRYLIKTRGQQVTLSCSPISGHRSVSWYQQTPGQGLQFLFEYFSETQRNKGNFPGRFSGRQFSNSRSEMNVSTLELGDSALYLCASSLASGYTEAFFGQGTRLTVV.

This clonotype was recorded many times. The gene calls are TRBV12-3 or TRBV12-4 and TRBJ2-5, with 12 bases fitting TRBD2. The CDR3 spans 13 residues. With 8 bases clipped from V and 2 bases from J, the junction kept 0 bases outside the gene matches. The CDR3 nucleotides read TGTGCCAGCGGACTAGCGGGGCAAGAGACCCAGTACTTC. Translating it yields CASGLAGQETQYF.